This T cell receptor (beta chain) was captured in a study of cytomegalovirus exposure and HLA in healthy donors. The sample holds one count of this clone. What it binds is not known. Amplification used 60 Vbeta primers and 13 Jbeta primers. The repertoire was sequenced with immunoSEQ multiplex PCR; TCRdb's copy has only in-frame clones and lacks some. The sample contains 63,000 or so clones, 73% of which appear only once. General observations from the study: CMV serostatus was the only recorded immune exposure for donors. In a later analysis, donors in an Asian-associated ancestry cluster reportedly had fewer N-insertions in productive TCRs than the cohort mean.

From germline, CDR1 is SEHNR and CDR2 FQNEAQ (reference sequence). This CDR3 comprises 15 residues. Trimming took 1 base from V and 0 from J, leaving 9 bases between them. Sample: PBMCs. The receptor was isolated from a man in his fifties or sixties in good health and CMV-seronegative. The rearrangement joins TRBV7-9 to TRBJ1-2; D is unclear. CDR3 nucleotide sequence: TGTGCCAGCAGCTTAGTTACACAGACTAACTATGGCTACACCTTC. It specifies CASSLVTQTNYGYTF.